A selection of T cell receptor beta chains follows, all from one sample in a study of blood T cell repertoires in COVID-19. Repertoires were generated with immunoSEQ multiplex PCR, while TCRdb's copy carries only in-frame clones and drops some. Among a few hundred thousand clones, about 87% were seen once, and the ten largest hold about 2.5%. Sequenced: PBMCs or T cells enriched from blood (not recorded which). These receptors all come from a woman between 35 and 50 years old with acute COVID-19. The CDR3 runs from the conserved cysteine through the conserved F or W. A D gene is named only where the DNA matches it firmly. Clone size is given for some rows only: seen once, a few or many times, or a class if the clone is expanded.

V	D	size	J	DNA	CDR3
TRBV7-2	.	.	TRBJ2-2	TGTGCCAGCAGCTTACTTAAGGGACTGGGGGAGCTGTTTTTT	CASSLLKGLGELFF
TRBV10-3	.	.	TRBJ1-6	TGTGCCATCAAACAGGGTGATTCACCCCTCCACTTT	CAIKQGDSPLHF
TRBV5-1	TRBD1	.	TRBJ2-5	TGCGCCAGCAGACCGTCACCACCGGACAGGGGAGAGACCCAGTACTTC	CASRPSPPDRGETQYF
TRBV10-3	.	once	TRBJ1-1	TGTGCCATCAGTGGGCAGGCAGGAACGACTGAAGCTTTCTTT	CAISGQAGTTEAFF
TRBV21-1	.	.	TRBJ1-1	TGTGCCAGCAGCGGACTCCCCAACACTGAAGCTTTCTTT	CASSGLPNTEAFF
TRBV10-2	TRBD1	.	TRBJ1-3	TGCGCCAGCGGTGAAGGACAGGGGTTTATGGGAAACACCATATATTTT	CASGEGQGFMGNTIYF
TRBV29-1	TRBD2	.	TRBJ2-1	TGCAGCGTAGCTCAGACTAGCGGGGGGTCCAATGAGCAGTTCTTC	CSVAQTSGGSNEQFF
TRBV15	.	.	TRBJ1-2	TGTGCCACCAGCCCCAACACAGGGAACTATGGCTACACCTTC	CATSPNTGNYGYTF
TRBV27	.	.	TRBJ2-1	TGTGCCAGCAGTTTGCTCGGGGCCTACAATGAGCAGTTCTTC	CASSLLGAYNEQFF
TRBV11-2	.	.	TRBJ1-6	TGTGCCAGCAGCTTACACTATAATTCACCCCTCCACTTT	CASSLHYNSPLHF
TRBV11-2	TRBD2	.	TRBJ2-7	TGTGCCAGCAGCGTAGATGCCGGGACTGGAACTAAGGGAGGGGCGGGAGAGCAGTACTTC	CASSVDAGTGTKGGAGEQYF
TRBV10-3	TRBD1	.	TRBJ1-5	TGTGCCATCAGACCGGGACAGGGAGAGGGACAGCCCCAGCATTTT	CAIRPGQGEGQPQHF
TRBV27	TRBD1	.	TRBJ2-7	TGTGCCAGCCGCGGGCCGGGGACAGGGGGGGGAGAGCAGTACTTC	CASRGPGTGGGEQYF
TRBV10-3	.	.	TRBJ2-7	TGTGCCATCAGGGGAGGACTGCCCGGAGGAGAGCAGTACTTC	CAIRGGLPGGEQYF
TRBV19	.	.	TRBJ2-2	TGTGCCAGTAGTATCCCGGGGACGAACACCGGGGAGCTGTTTTTT	CASSIPGTNTGELFF
TRBV28	TRBD1	once	TRBJ2-1	TGTGCCAGCATTCCCCCGGGGACAGGGGGCCGGGAGCAGTTCTTC	CASIPPGTGGREQFF
TRBV6-2/TRBV6-3	.	few	TRBJ1-2	TGTGCCAGCAGTTATCCAATACAGGGATATGGCTACACCTTC	CASSYPIQGYGYTF
TRBV6-5	.	.	TRBJ1-1	TGTGCCAGCAGTTACTCTGAGGGTAGCACTGAAGCTTTCTTT	CASSYSEGSTEAFF
TRBV6-2/TRBV6-3	TRBD2	.	TRBJ2-3	TGTGCCAGCAGCGAGCAGGCAGCTAGCGGCCCACGAGATACGCAGTATTTT	CASSEQAASGPRDTQYF
TRBV11-2	.	few	TRBJ2-7	TGTGCCAGCAGCTACTTCGGACGGACGACCGGGGGGCAGTACTTC	CASSYFGRTTGGQYF
TRBV10-3	TRBD1	.	TRBJ2-2	TGTGCCATCAGTGTTCGTACAGGGGCAAACACCGGGGAGCTGTTTTTT	CAISVRTGANTGELFF
TRBV5-6	.	.	TRBJ1-2	TGTGCCAGCAGCGCCGCCCCGGGGTATGGCTACACCTTC	CASSAAPGYGYTF
TRBV4-1	TRBD1	.	TRBJ1-5	TGCGCCAGCAGCCAAGATGGAATCCACAGGGGGCCCAATCAGCCCCAGCATTTT	CASSQDGIHRGPNQPQHF
TRBV7-9	TRBD2	.	TRBJ2-1	TGTGCCAGCAGCGCGTCGGGACTAGCGGTTTACAATGAGCAGTTCTTC	CASSASGLAVYNEQFF
TRBV5-1	TRBD2	.	TRBJ2-1	TGCGCCAGCAGCTTGGAAAGCTCCGGGACTAGCGGGGGATACTACAATGAGCAGTTCTTC	CASSLESSGTSGGYYNEQFF
TRBV2	.	.	TRBJ2-5	TGTGCCAGCAGTGAATGGTACAGCCAAGAGACCCAGTACTTC	CASSEWYSQETQYF
TRBV5-4	TRBD1	.	TRBJ2-1	TGTGCCAGCAGCTCTTGGGACAGATACAATGAGCAGTTCTTC	CASSSWDRYNEQFF